The 25 T cell receptor beta chains in this list originate from one sample, sequenced in a study of cytomegalovirus exposure and HLA in healthy donors. The PCR made use of 60 Vbeta and 13 Jbeta primers. Clones were sequenced by immunoSEQ multiplex PCR, and TCRdb holds only the in-frame ones, with some missing. The data show roughly 200,000 clones, around 81% seen once. Sequenced material: PBMCs. These receptors were obtained from a man aged 30 to 39 in good health and CMV-seronegative.

V and J are TRBV6-1 and TRBJ2-7; TRBD1 is a possible D gene (6 bases). The CDR3 totals 13 residues. Germline V CDR1 and CDR2: MNHNS, SASEGT. V lost 4 bases and J lost 2, with 9 bases in between. CDR3 sequence reads: CASSGSGAYEQYF. DNA of the CDR3: TGTGCCAGCAGTGGATCAGGGGCCTACGAGCAGTACTTC.

The chain employs TRBV7-7 and TRBJ2-7; 7 bases are shared with TRBD1. The length of the CDR3 is 14 residues. Germline V CDR1 and CDR2: SSHAT, FNYEAQ (reference sequence). Trimming removed 1 base from V and 3 bases from J; junction bases left unmatched: 3. CDR3: CASSLEQGNYEQYF. The CDR3 DNA is TGTGCCAGCAGCTTAGAACAGGGGAACTACGAGCAGTACTTC.

V is TRBV5-6 and J is TRBJ1-5; 8 bases are a match to TRBD1. The CDR3 covers 16 residues. Germline CDR1 SGHDT, CDR2 YYEEEE. The junction had 11 bases not matched to a gene; V was cut back by 5 bases and J by 4 bases. The CDR3 loop reads CASSRTGIWENQPQHF. In DNA, the CDR3 is TGTGCCAGCAGTCGGACAGGGATTTGGGAGAATCAGCCCCAGCATTTT. The variable domain in full, completed from reference TRBV5-6 and TRBJ1-5, reads DAGVTQSPTHLIKTRGQQVTLRCSPKSGHDTVSWYQQALGQGPQFIFQYYEEEERQRGNFPDRFSGHQFPNYSSELNVNALLLGDSALYLCASSRTGIWENQPQHFGDGTRLSIL.

The chain has TRBV28 and TRBJ2-7; TRBD1 might be the D (6 bases). V was cut by 4 bases and J by 5 bases, with 18 bases left in between. From germline, CDR1 is MDHEN and CDR2 SYDVKM. The CDR3 has 15 amino acids. For the CDR3, the DNA is TGTGCCAGCAGTTCCCCCCGGGACACTCCCCACGAGCAGTACTTC. Its protein product is CASSSPRDTPHEQYF.

The rearrangement links TRBV4-1 to TRBJ1-1; D gene unclear. The V gene's germline CDR1 is MGHRA and CDR2 YSYEKL. The CDR3 runs to 14 residues. V dropped 0 bases and J dropped 1 base, with 6 bases sitting between them. The CDR3 nucleotides read TGCGCCAGCAGCCAAGAGGCAGGGAACACTGAAGCTTTCTTT. Amino acids: CASSQEAGNTEAFF.

The chain links TRBV6-1 to TRBJ2-7, with 9 bases lining up with TRBD2. From germline, CDR1 is MNHNS and CDR2 SASEGT. With V trimmed by 3 bases and J by 7 bases, 7 bases remained unmatched. CDR3 size: 14 residues. The CDR3 spells CASSEREGLLEQYF. CDR3 sequence (DNA): TGTGCCAGCAGTGAGCGGGAGGGCCTCTTGGAGCAGTACTTC.

This chain uses TRBV2 with TRBJ2-5, with 9 bases aligning to TRBD2. The DNA matches TRBJ2-7 better at its end, which makes the J call doubtful. Germline V gives CDR1 SNHLY, CDR2 FYNNEI. The CDR3 contains 16 residues. CDR3 bases: TGTGCCAGCAGCGGATTACTAGCGGGTCAGTCCTACGAGCAGTACTTC. Translation gives CASSGLLAGQSYEQYF.

The chain carries TRBV5-1 and TRBJ2-2; TRBD1 agrees at 10 bases. The V and J ends lost 0 bases and 4 bases, in that order; junction bases with no gene match: 3. The CDR3 has 16 residues. Germline V CDR1 and CDR2: SGHRS, YFSETQ. Here the CDR3 reads CASSLVGTGATGELFF. CDR3 bases: TGCGCCAGCAGCTTGGTTGGGACAGGGGCCACCGGGGAGCTGTTTTTT.

This chain connects TRBV4-1 to TRBJ2-6; D is possibly TRBD2 (6 bases). From germline, CDR1 is MGHRA and CDR2 YSYEKL. V gave up 2 bases and J gave up 0 bases, with 8 bases separating them. The CDR3 is made up of 16 amino acids. The CDR3 spells CASSQTEGSGANVLTF. In DNA form, the CDR3 reads TGCGCCAGCAGCCAAACGGAGGGCTCTGGGGCCAACGTCCTGACTTTC.

This chain connects TRBV29-1 to TRBJ2-3, with a weak D call TRBD1 (5 bases). V lost 6 bases and J lost 2, with 12 bases in between. The CDR3 sequence is 13 residues long. Germline CDR1 is SQVTM and CDR2 is ANQGSEA. CDR3 region: CSVVPQVTDTQYF. CDR3 in DNA: TGCAGCGTCGTACCACAGGTCACAGATACGCAGTATTTT.

V usage is TRBV4-1 and J usage is TRBJ1-3; TRBD1 aligns across 11 bases. The CDR3 runs 16 residues. V trimming: 0 bases; J trimming: 7 bases; junction bases outside the gene matches: 5. The germline gives CDR1 MGHRA, CDR2 YSYEKL. The CDR3 loop is CASSQDRRDRGNTIYF. CDR3 coding DNA: TGCGCCAGCAGCCAAGATCGGCGGGACAGGGGGAACACCATATATTTT.

The chain has TRBV6-5 and TRBJ2-7, with D possibly being TRBD2 (5 bases). The CDR3 is made up of 15 amino acids. Looked up from germline, CDR1 is MNHEY and CDR2 is SVGAGI. The V end was cut by 0 bases, the J end by 4 bases, with 13 bases between. The DNA for the CDR3 is TGTGCCAGCAGTTACTCGAGGTCCGAGGGATACGAGCAGTACTTC. Its translation is CASSYSRSEGYEQYF.

This chain links TRBV7-3 with TRBJ2-3; 12 bases fit TRBD2. The germline V gene encodes CDR1 SGHTA and CDR2 FQGTGA. This CDR3 has 15 amino acids. The trim removed 4 bases at V and 3 bases at J, leaving 2 bases unmatched. The CDR3 is CASSSGTSGTDTQYF. CDR3 in DNA: TGTGCCAGCAGCTCTGGGACTAGCGGGACAGATACGCAGTATTTT.

V gene TRBV28 combines with J gene TRBJ2-3; 10 bases are a match to TRBD2. Germline CDR1 is MDHEN and CDR2 is SYDVKM. The CDR3 totals 14 residues. The V segment lost 6 bases and the J segment 8 bases; nucleotides outside the gene matches: 8. The CDR3 nucleotides are TGTGCCAGCAGATCTAGCGGGAGAGTCGGTACGCAGTATTTT. Amino acids: CASRSSGRVGTQYF.

This clone was seen more than once but under ten times. The chain links TRBV27 to TRBJ2-1; TRBD1 matches 7 bases. The CDR3 is made up of 14 amino acids. The V and J ends lost 5 bases and 3 bases, in that order; junction bases with no gene match: 4. The germline V gene has CDR1 MNHEY and CDR2 SMNVEV (reference sequence). The CDR3 DNA is TGTGCCAGCAGTGAGGGGGCTTACTACAATGAGCAGTTCTTC. Its translation: CASSEGAYYNEQFF.

This clone has only a few counts. The CDR3 sequence: CASSPRDGGGRYNEQFF. CDR3 bases: TGCGCCAGCAGCCCGCGCGACGGTGGCGGGAGATACAATGAGCAGTTCTTC. This chain uses TRBV5-1 with TRBJ2-1, with 7 positions matching TRBD2. With 4 bases clipped from V and 4 bases from J, the junction kept 14 bases outside the gene matches. Per the germline V gene, CDR1 is SGHRS and CDR2 is YFSETQ. The CDR3 is 17 amino acids.

This clone has more than one count but fewer than ten. This chain connects TRBV5-1 to TRBJ2-2, with D perhaps matching TRBD2 (5 bases). The germline V gene encodes CDR1 SGHRS and CDR2 YFSETQ. The CDR3 runs 13 residues. The V end lost 3 bases, the J end lost 6 bases, and 9 bases lay between the germline ends. DNA for the CDR3: TGCGCCAGCAGCTGGACTTTTTCCGGGGAGCTGTTTTTT. Translated, it gives CASSWTFSGELFF.

The V call is TRBV5-1, the J call TRBJ2-7; a weak D match, TRBD2 (6 bases). V was trimmed by 5 bases and J by 6 bases, leaving 18 bases between them. Per the germline V gene, CDR1 is SGHRS and CDR2 is YFSETQ. This CDR3 is 14 amino acids long. CDR3 in DNA: TGCGCCAGCAGTCTTACGGGACTCGAGACCGAGCAGTACTTC. As protein: CASSLTGLETEQYF.

The chain employs TRBV5-1 and TRBJ1-1; D might be TRBD1 (6 bases). Germline values: CDR1 SGHRS, CDR2 YFSETQ. This CDR3 region has 12 residues. With 4 bases removed from V and 3 bases from J, the gap between germline ends came to 7 bases. CDR3 nucleotide sequence: TGCGCCAGCAGCACAGGGTACACTGAAGCTTTCTTT. It specifies CASSTGYTEAFF.

The V call is TRBV14, the J call TRBJ2-7; 9 bases align to TRBD2. Per germline, CDR1 SGHDN and CDR2 FVKESK. The CDR3 is made up of 14 amino acids. V lost 10 bases to trimming and J lost 5 bases; unmatched junction nucleotides: 12. Here the CDR3 reads CATGPGLATHEQYF. CDR3 coding DNA: TGTGCCACCGGCCCGGGACTAGCAACCCACGAGCAGTACTTC. Looking up the rest from reference TRBV14 and TRBJ2-7 gives the full variable domain: EAGVTQFPSHSVIEKGQTVTLRCDPISGHDNLYWYRRVMGKEIKFLLHFVKESKQDESGMPNNRFLAERTGGTYSTLKVQPAELEDSGVYFCATGPGLATHEQYFGPGTRLTVT.

The V and J genes are TRBV28 and TRBJ1-2; TRBD1 matches at 8 bases. Per the germline V gene, CDR1 is MDHEN and CDR2 is SYDVKM. This CDR3 is built from 14 residues. Germline trimming cut 7 bases from V and 3 bases from J; bases unmatched to any gene: 7. The CDR3 DNA reads TGTGCCAGCACTATCTGGGGACAGGACTATGGCTACACCTTC. This codes for CASTIWGQDYGYTF.

This clone has just a few counts. V and J are TRBV20-1 and TRBJ2-3; D may be TRBD1 (5 bases). Trimming removed 2 bases from V and 7 bases from J, with 7 bases in between. Germline CDR1 DFQATT, CDR2 SNEGSKA (reference sequence). The CDR3 consists of 11 residues. The CDR3 DNA follows: TGCAGTGCTAGAACGGACAATACGCAGTATTTT. Translating it yields CSARTDNTQYF.

J is TRBJ2-7 and V is TRBV6-1; 11 bases are shared with TRBD2. The CDR3 spans 14 residues. CDR1 and CDR2 from the germline V gene are MNHNS and SASEGT. The V and J ends lost 6 bases and 2 bases, in that order; junction bases with no gene match: 3. The CDR3 region has the DNA TGTGCCAGCAGGGTGACTAGCGGGGCCTACGAGCAGTACTTC. It is translated as CASRVTSGAYEQYF.

The gene calls are TRBV28 and TRBJ1-5, with 7 positions matching TRBD1. The CDR3 runs to 15 residues. With V trimmed by 7 bases and J by 0 bases, 6 bases remained unmatched. From germline, CDR1 is MDHEN and CDR2 SYDVKM. The CDR3: CASTLDRTSNQPQHF. The CDR3 coding sequence is TGTGCCAGCACCTTGGACAGGACTAGCAATCAGCCCCAGCATTTT. Full variable domain (missing parts from reference TRBV28 and TRBJ1-5): DVKVTQSSRYLVKRTGEKVFLECVQDMDHENMFWYRQDPGLGLRLIYFSYDVKMKEKGDIPEGYSVSREKKERFSLILESASTNQTSMYLCASTLDRTSNQPQHFGDGTRLSIL.

The genes are TRBV6-5 and TRBJ1-4, with a tentative D call TRBD1 (5 bases). This CDR3 has 12 residues. The germline V gene has CDR1 MNHEY and CDR2 SVGAGI. Trimming took 5 bases from V and 10 from J, leaving 11 bases between them. CDR3: CASSNGGGKLFF. The CDR3, as DNA: TGTGCCAGCAGTAACGGGGGAGGAAAACTGTTTTTT.